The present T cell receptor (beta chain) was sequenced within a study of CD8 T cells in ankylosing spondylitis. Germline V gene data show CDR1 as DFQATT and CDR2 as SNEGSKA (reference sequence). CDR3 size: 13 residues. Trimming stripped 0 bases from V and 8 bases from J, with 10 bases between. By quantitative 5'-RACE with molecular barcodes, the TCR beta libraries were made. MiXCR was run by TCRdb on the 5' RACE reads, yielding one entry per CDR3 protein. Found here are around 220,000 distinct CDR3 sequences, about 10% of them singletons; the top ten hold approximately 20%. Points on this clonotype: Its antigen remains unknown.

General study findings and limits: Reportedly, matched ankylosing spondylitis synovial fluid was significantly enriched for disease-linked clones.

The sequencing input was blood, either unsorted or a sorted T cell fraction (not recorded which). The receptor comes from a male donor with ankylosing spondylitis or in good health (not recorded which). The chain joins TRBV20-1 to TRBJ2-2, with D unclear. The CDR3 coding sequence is TGCAGTGCTAGAGAGGGAACCACTGGGGAGCTGTTTTTT. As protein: CSAREGTTGELFF.